The following is a TCR beta chain sequence with its context. What it binds is not known. TCRdb keeps only in-frame clones here, not all; method: immunoSEQ multiplex PCR. The data hold over 20,000 clones, with about 80% observed a single time. This specimen belongs to a study of EBV T-cell therapy then PD-1 blockade in nasopharyngeal carcinoma. Germline-derived CDR1 and CDR2 are MNHEY and SMNVEV (reference sequence). Trimming removed 3 bases from V and 2 bases from J; junction bases left unmatched: 7. The CDR3 contains 15 residues. Time point in this sample: 266 days after commencement of treatment, after nivolumab therapy. Treatment noted: AdE1-LMPpoly-expanded autologous EBV-specific T-cell therapy followed by anti-PD-1 nivolumab.

The specimen was CD8+ T cells from blood, collected at roughly day 280 from a patient whose treatment included autologous EBV-specific T cells and nivolumab. The chain recombines TRBV27 with TRBJ2-7; 7 nucleotides align to TRBD1. This receptor was taken from a man in his forties with nasopharyngeal carcinoma. The CDR3 DNA reads as TGTGCCAGCAGTTTGGGACAGTCCCGTACCTACGAGCAGTACTTC. This encodes CASSLGQSRTYEQYF.